This T cell receptor beta chain was sequenced during a study of neurological immune-mediated disorders. Synthesis of cDNA was accomplished via 5'RACE employing 10-nucleotide random UMIs. In TCRdb, the 5' RACE reads were re-called with MiXCR into one record per CDR3 protein. The sample records tens of thousands of distinct CDR3 sequences, about 3.8% being singletons. This clonotype was detected many times. Its antigen is not known. Study-wide findings and caveats: Levels of TCR clonal expansion peaked in HTLV-1-associated myelopathy and reached their lowest in multiple sclerosis, under those of healthy controls.

From 2 million PBMCs stored at -80 C, the unsorted libraries were generated. The TCR originated in a man in his thirties or forties with multiple sclerosis. The sample comprised PBMCs.

The CDR3 sequence: CASSLAGPVGGQYF. DNA for the CDR3: TGTGCCAGCAGCCTAGCGGGTCCGGTGGGTGGCCAGTACTTC. This rearrangement joins TRBV11-2 to TRBJ2-5; 8 bases align to TRBD2. Germline V gives CDR1 SGHAT, CDR2 FQNNGV. J was trimmed by 10 bases and V by 5 bases; bases with no gene match: 12. The CDR3 extends over 14 amino acids.